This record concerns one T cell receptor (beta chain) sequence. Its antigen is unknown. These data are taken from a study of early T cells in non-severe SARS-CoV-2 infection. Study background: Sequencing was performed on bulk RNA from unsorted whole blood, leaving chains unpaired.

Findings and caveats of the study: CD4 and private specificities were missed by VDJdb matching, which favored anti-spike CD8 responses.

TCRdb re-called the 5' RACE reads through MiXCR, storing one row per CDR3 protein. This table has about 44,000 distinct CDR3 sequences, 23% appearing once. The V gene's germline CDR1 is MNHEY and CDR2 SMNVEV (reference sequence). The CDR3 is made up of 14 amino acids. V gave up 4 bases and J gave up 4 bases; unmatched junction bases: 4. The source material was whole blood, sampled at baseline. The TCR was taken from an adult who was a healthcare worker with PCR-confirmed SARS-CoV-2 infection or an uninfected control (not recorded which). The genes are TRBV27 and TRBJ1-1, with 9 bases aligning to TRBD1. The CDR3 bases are TGTGCCAGCAGTTCGAAGACAGGGGGCACTGAAGCTTTCTTT. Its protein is CASSSKTGGTEAFF.